These 28 T cell receptor beta chains were sequenced from one sample in a study of blood T cell repertoires in COVID-19. Assay used: immunoSEQ multiplex PCR; TCRdb lists only in-frame clones, some missing. The table has around 70,000 clones, around 83% seen once. The sequenced material came from peripheral blood. The receptors were gathered from a man aged 50 to 59 with acute or convalescent COVID-19.

The J gene is TRBJ2-7, the V gene TRBV28; 8 positions agree with TRBD1. In germline, CDR1 is MDHEN, CDR2 SYDVKM. The junction had 9 bases not matched to a gene; V was cut back by 4 bases and J by 4 bases. CDR3 length equals 15 residues. The CDR3 spells CASSSPGQVGYEQYF. CDR3 nucleotides: TGTGCCAGCAGTTCTCCGGGACAGGTAGGATACGAGCAGTACTTC.

V usage is TRBV28 and J usage is TRBJ2-5, with D possibly matching TRBD1 (6 bases). The germline V gene encodes CDR1 MDHEN and CDR2 SYDVKM. CDR3 length: 17 residues. The V and J ends lost 5 bases and 1 base respectively, with 20 bases between them. The CDR3 DNA sequence: TGTGCCAGCAGTCCCTGGGACACAGGTCCCCGCCAAGAGACCCAGTACTTC. Encoded protein: CASSPWDTGPRQETQYF.

The gene calls are TRBV6-5 and TRBJ2-7; 7 bases are a match to TRBD2. Germline V lookup: CDR1 MNHEY, CDR2 SVGAGI. This CDR3 spans 13 amino acids. V shed 4 bases, J shed 2 bases, and the junction held 2 bases outside the gene matches. CDR3: CASSWGGTYEQYF. CDR3 nucleotide sequence: TGTGCCAGCAGTTGGGGGGGAACCTACGAGCAGTACTTC.

This chain uses TRBV28 with TRBJ2-1; D may be TRBD2 (6 bases). The CDR3 has 14 residues. Germline V gene sequence: CDR1 MDHEN, CDR2 SYDVKM. The V end was cut by 5 bases, the J end by 8 bases, with 16 bases between. The CDR3 sequence: CASSRLGGVHEQFF. The CDR3, as DNA: TGTGCCAGCAGTAGACTAGGTGGTGTCCATGAGCAGTTCTTC.

The genes are TRBV6-5 and TRBJ2-7; 10 bases match TRBD1. CDR1 is MNHEY, CDR2 SVGAGI, per germline. J was trimmed by 5 bases and V by 8 bases; bases with no gene match: 6. The CDR3 runs to 13 residues. In nucleotides, the CDR3 is TGTGCCAGCCGGGGACAGGGGCGCAACGAGCAGTACTTC. Its translation: CASRGQGRNEQYF.

V gene TRBV28 combines with J gene TRBJ1-6; D not certain. V was clipped by 8 bases and J by 0 bases, with 5 bases between them. The length of the CDR3 is 13 residues. Germline values: CDR1 MDHEN, CDR2 SYDVKM. This CDR3 is CASRVSYNSPLHF. Written as DNA, the CDR3 is TGTGCCAGCCGGGTCTCCTATAATTCACCCCTCCACTTT. The whole variable domain, filled in from reference TRBV28 and TRBJ1-6, reads DVKVTQSSRYLVKRTGEKVFLECVQDMDHENMFWYRQDPGLGLRLIYFSYDVKMKEKGDIPEGYSVSREKKERFSLILESASTNQTSMYLCASRVSYNSPLHFGNGTRLTVT.

The rearrangement links TRBV18 to TRBJ2-4; 7 bases fit TRBD2. V lost 2 bases and J lost 8; bases outside the gene matches: 6. CDR1 and CDR2 (germline): KGHSH, LQKENI. The CDR3 is made up of 14 amino acids. CDR3 nucleotides: TGTGCCAGCTCACCAGGGGGGGTGCGGGACATTCAGTACTTC. It yields the protein CASSPGGVRDIQYF. Together with reference TRBV18 and TRBJ2-4, the CDR3 gives the full variable domain: NAGVMQNPRHLVRRRGQEARLRCSPMKGHSHVYWYRQLPEEGLKFMVYLQKENIIDESGMPKERFSAEFPKEGPSILRIQQVVRGDSAAYFCASSPGGVRDIQYFGAGTRLSVL.

V and J are TRBV5-1 and TRBJ1-5; D not certain. The CDR3 is 14 amino acids. CDR1 and CDR2 (germline): SGHRS, YFSETQ. V lost 3 bases, J lost 2 bases, and 9 bases lay in between. CDR3 in amino acids: CASSYGMGNQPQHF. CDR3 bases: TGCGCCAGCAGCTACGGTATGGGCAATCAGCCCCAGCATTTT.

This chain links TRBV12-3 or TRBV12-4 with TRBJ1-5, with 7 bases lining up with TRBD1. V was pared by 3 bases and J by 6 bases, with 2 bases of the junction left unmatched. The CDR3 covers 13 residues. CDR3 sequence (DNA): TGTGCCAGCAGTTTGACAGGGCTTCAGCCCCAGCATTTT. Translation: CASSLTGLQPQHF.

This chain uses TRBV28 with TRBJ1-2, with D uncertain. Germline V gene lookup returns CDR1 MDHEN and CDR2 SYDVKM. The CDR3 is 16 amino acids. The ends were cut back, 2 bases at V and 6 bases at J, with 19 bases in the middle. This CDR3 reads CASSLLGSGVADGYTF. For the CDR3, the DNA is TGTGCCAGCAGTTTACTTGGGAGCGGTGTGGCAGATGGCTACACCTTC.

This sequence joins TRBV29-1 and TRBJ1-1; the D gene is possibly TRBD1 (6 bases). The CDR3 contains 13 residues. Looked up from germline, CDR1 is SQVTM and CDR2 is ANQGSEA. Deletions cut 6 bases from V and 0 bases from J, with 11 bases between. The CDR3 loop is CSVKTGMNTEAFF. The CDR3 DNA sequence: TGCAGCGTCAAGACAGGCATGAACACTGAAGCTTTCTTT.

There are a few counts of this clone. The V call is TRBV7-9, the J call TRBJ1-5; the D gene is possibly TRBD1 (5 bases). The CDR3 loop spans 15 amino acids. Germline-derived CDR1 and CDR2 are SEHNR and FQNEAQ (reference sequence). The V end was cut by 5 bases, the J end by 3 bases, with 14 bases between. The CDR3 sequence is CASSKAVGDNQPQHF. CDR3 DNA sequence: TGTGCCAGCAGCAAGGCAGTAGGGGACAATCAGCCCCAGCATTTT. Full variable domain (rest looked up from reference TRBV7-9 and TRBJ1-5): DTGVSQNPRHKITKRGQNVTFRCDPISEHNRLYWYRQTLGQGPEFLTYFQNEAQLEKSRLLSDRFSAERPKGSFSTLEIQRTEQGDSAMYLCASSKAVGDNQPQHFGDGTRLSIL.

V gene TRBV10-3 combines with J gene TRBJ2-2; TRBD2 is a possible D gene (5 bases). With 6 bases removed from V and 5 bases from J, the gap between germline ends came to 16 bases. CDR1 ENHRY and CDR2 SYGVKD come from the germline V gene. There are 15 residues in the CDR3. The CDR3 bases are TGTGCCATCAGGTCGGGCGCCGGGATTACCGGGGAGCTGTTTTTT. This gives the protein CAIRSGAGITGELFF.

The CDR3 DNA follows: TGTGCCAGCAGCGTAGATTTAGCGGGGAGAACCGGGGAGCTGTTTTTT. Protein sequence: CASSVDLAGRTGELFF. The rearrangement links TRBV9 to TRBJ2-2, with TRBD2 matching 8 bases. Germline V gene data show CDR1 as SGDLS and CDR2 as YYNGEE. The CDR3 loop spans 16 amino acids. V was pared by 0 bases and J by 5 bases, with 6 bases of the junction left unmatched.

J is TRBJ2-1 and V is TRBV27; D not certain. The CDR3 has 15 amino acids. From germline, CDR1 is MNHEY and CDR2 SMNVEV (reference sequence). V was shortened by 0 bases and J by 6 bases, with 12 bases between the two germline ends. In nucleotides, the CDR3 is TGTGCCAGCAGTTTATCGATGTACTCAGGCAATGAGCAGTTCTTC. Protein sequence: CASSLSMYSGNEQFF.

The chain couples TRBV3-1 (or the pseudogene TRBV3-2) to TRBJ1-2, with TRBD1 matching over 8 bases. This CDR3 is 15 amino acids long. With 4 bases clipped from V and 4 bases from J, the junction kept 8 bases outside the gene matches. Germline-derived CDR1 and CDR2 are LGHDT and YNNKEL (reference sequence). The CDR3 DNA follows: TGTGCCAGCAGCCTAGGGGGGACAGGCCCCTATGGCTACACCTTC. Amino acid sequence: CASSLGGTGPYGYTF.

The chain recombines TRBV25-1 with TRBJ1-1; TRBD1 matches 9 bases. The CDR3 has 14 amino acids. Germline CDR1 MGHDK, CDR2 SYGVNS. The J segment lost 4 bases and the V segment lost 5 bases, leaving 5 bases of the junction unmatched. In DNA, the CDR3 is TGTGCCAGCAGTAATCGACAGGGGGGCACTGAAGCTTTCTTT. The encoded protein is CASSNRQGGTEAFF.

This chain links TRBV9 with TRBJ2-7, with D tentatively TRBD1 (6 bases). The CDR3 is 12 amino acids. V lost 3 bases, J lost 5 bases, and 9 bases lay in between. From germline, CDR1 is SGDLS and CDR2 YYNGEE. This CDR3 is CASSDAGDEQYF. The CDR3 region has the DNA TGTGCCAGCAGCGACGCAGGGGACGAGCAGTACTTC.

The genes are TRBV12-5 and TRBJ2-1; a possible D gene is TRBD2 (6 bases). Germline CDR1 LGHNT, CDR2 FRNRAP. Between the trimmed V and J ends, which lost 1 base and 2 bases, there was a span of 9 bases. The length of the CDR3 is 15 residues. CDR3 nucleotide sequence: TGTGCTAGTGGTTTGGGACTAGGCGCCTACAATGAGCAGTTCTTC. It specifies CASGLGLGAYNEQFF.

The rearrangement uses TRBV9 and TRBJ1-4, with TRBD1 matching over 8 bases. The J segment lost 7 bases and the V segment lost 4 bases, leaving 15 bases of the junction unmatched. CDR1 is SGDLS, CDR2 YYNGEE, per germline. The CDR3 length is 17 residues. The CDR3 bases are TGTGCCAGCAGCTCCCGACAGGGGAGAGCGAGGAGTGAAAAACTGTTTTTT. This sequence encodes CASSSRQGRARSEKLFF.

The J gene is TRBJ1-5, the V gene TRBV5-5, with a weak D call TRBD1 (5 bases). The V end was cut by 0 bases, the J end by 2 bases, with 9 bases between. CDR1 and CDR2 (germline): SGHKS, YYEKEE (reference sequence). CDR3 length: 15 residues. CDR3 sequence: CASSLGREGNQPQHF. Written as DNA, the CDR3 is TGTGCCAGCAGCTTGGGCAGGGAGGGCAATCAGCCCCAGCATTTT.

The chain has TRBV19 and TRBJ1-3; no definite D call. V gave up 4 bases and J gave up 0 bases, with 10 bases separating them. The CDR3 totals 15 residues. The germline V gene has CDR1 LNHDA and CDR2 SQIVND (reference sequence). The CDR3: CASSSRETSGNTIYF. DNA of the CDR3: TGTGCCAGTAGTAGCCGGGAAACCTCTGGAAACACCATATATTTT.

With regard to this clone: The CDR3 does not end in the conserved phenylalanine or tryptophan, so this is likely a read error. The V gene is TRBV14, the J gene TRBJ1-2; maybe TRBD1 (6 bases). CDR1 is SGHDN and CDR2 is FVKESK in the germline V gene. Trimming shortened V by 3 bases and J by 3 bases, and 17 bases separated the two germline ends. This CDR3 has 16 amino acids. The CDR3 spells CASSHKPGTLDYGYTL. In nucleotides, the CDR3 is TGTGCCAGCAGCCATAAGCCCGGGACATTAGACTATGGCTACACCCTC.

This chain uses TRBV9 with TRBJ2-7; possible D gene TRBD2, 6 bases. Germline CDR1 is SGDLS and CDR2 is YYNGEE. The CDR3 totals 15 residues. Trimming shortened V by 4 bases and J by 0 bases, and 14 bases separated the two germline ends. CDR3 sequence reads: CASSLGGESSYEQYF. The CDR3 coding sequence is TGTGCCAGCAGCCTCGGAGGGGAAAGCTCCTACGAGCAGTACTTC.

V gene TRBV7-8 combines with J gene TRBJ2-7; TRBD2 matches at 10 bases. Germline assignment: CDR1 SGHVS and CDR2 FQNEAQ. CDR3 length equals 16 residues. Trimming removed 3 bases from V and 1 base from J; junction bases left unmatched: 6. CDR3 DNA: TGTGCCAGCAGCTTTGTAGCGGGAGGTACTTCCTACGAGCAGTACTTC. It encodes CASSFVAGGTSYEQYF.

This chain joins TRBV7-6 and TRBJ1-1; D is uncertain. This CDR3 region has 13 residues. V lost 0 bases, J lost 3 bases, and 5 bases lay in between. Looked up from germline, CDR1 is SGHVS and CDR2 is FNYEAQ. The CDR3 nucleotides read TGTGCCAGCAGCTTAGCCGAGGACACTGAAGCTTTCTTT. Translation gives CASSLAEDTEAFF.

The V and J genes are TRBV5-4 and TRBJ2-3; TRBD1 matches at 9 bases. V lost 6 bases, J lost 1 base, and 9 bases stayed unmatched. The CDR3 spans 16 residues. CDR1 SGHNT and CDR2 YYREEE come from the germline V gene (reference sequence). In DNA, the CDR3 is TGTGCCAGCAACAATCAACAGGGGGCGGGCACAGATACGCAGTATTTT. Translated: CASNNQQGAGTDTQYF.

This clone was seen once. The rearrangement uses TRBV27 and TRBJ1-2, with D uncertain. The CDR3 totals 15 residues. V lost 4 bases and J 4 bases, leaving 16 bases between the germline ends. Germline loops: CDR1 MNHEY, CDR2 SMNVEV (reference sequence). In DNA form, the CDR3 reads TGTGCCAGCAGTTACGGTATAGCGGACCTCTATGGCTACACCTTC. It specifies CASSYGIADLYGYTF.